Here is one T cell receptor beta chain with its context. Its antigen is not known. The sample is drawn from a study of blood T cells in healthy people across ages. Study results and limitations: Diversity was higher, and naive CD4+ cells more numerous, in long-lived donors than in aged donors. Among T cells, TCR beta diversity per million cells dropped roughly linearly as age rose. Unknown donor CMV status possibly confounded expanded clonotype changes.

V shed 6 bases and J 10 bases; nucleotides not matched to a gene: 7. CDR1 is MNHEY, CDR2 SVGAGI, per germline. The CDR3 totals 13 residues. The second PCR ran roughly 6 to 11 cycles with a sample-barcoded 5' primer and J-beta primers. Individual samples furnished no less than 2.5 million CDR3-containing paired-end reads apiece. TCRdb analysed the 5' RACE reads with MiXCR anew, one entry per CDR3 protein. The repertoire holds approximately 1,000,000 distinct CDR3 sequences, with 45% as singletons. The chain has TRBV6-5 and TRBJ2-1, with 9 positions matching TRBD2. The receptor's source is a woman in her sixties in good health. The sequencing sample was made of blood. CDR3 in amino acids: CASSRTSAREQFF. The DNA of the CDR3 is TGTGCCAGCAGCCGGACTAGCGCCAGGGAGCAGTTCTTC.